This record concerns one T cell receptor (beta chain) sequence. The antigen remains unidentified. Repeated repertoire sampling spanned the course of chemoradiotherapy. The sample is drawn from a study of chemoradiotherapy in HPV16-positive cancers. Study information: Candidate HPV-specific clones and shared TCR motifs came from two HPV16-positive patients.

V shed 2 bases and J 4 bases; nucleotides not matched to a gene: 3. The length of the CDR3 is 14 residues. CDR1 and CDR2 from the germline V gene are SGHNT and YYREEE (reference sequence). TCRdb's table, derived via immunoSEQ multiplex PCR, lists solely in-frame clones and lacks some. The sample shows some 11,000 clones, around 91% of them seen only once. Study-level results: HPV-specific T cells were functionally defined from only a couple of HPV16-positive patients.

Sample acquisition took place from a patient who underwent chemoradiotherapy. The chain employs TRBV5-4 and TRBJ2-5; 9 bases are shared with TRBD1. This sequence was found in a human donor with HPV-associated anogenital cancer. CDR3 in amino acids: CASSLQGAGETQYF. The CDR3 DNA reads as TGTGCCAGCAGCTTACAGGGGGCGGGAGAGACCCAGTACTTC.